One sample yielded the 31 T cell receptor beta chains listed below, sequenced in a study of Ad26.COV2.S vaccination and SARS-CoV-2 variants. This table comes from immunoSEQ multiplex PCR, and its TCRdb copy is limited to in-frame clones, with some not included. The top ten hold more than 7% of the sample, which has approximately 400,000 clones, approximately 83% seen once. The treatment was: roughly 20 received Ad26.COV2.S at low or high dose, single or two shots; several received placebo; per-sample allocation not given. On day 63 after the first injection, vaccine and placebo recipients gave samples. The starting material was peripheral blood, obtained in a trial of Ad26.COV2.S vaccine versus placebo. The origin of the receptors is a person aged 18-60 years who received the Ad26.COV2.S COVID-19 vaccine or a placebo.

This clone was observed a few times. The J gene is TRBJ2-1, the V gene TRBV10-1, with D possibly being TRBD2 (5 bases). CDR1 and CDR2 (germline): WNHNN, SYGVQD (reference sequence). CDR3 length: 13 residues. The V gene lost 6 bases and the J gene lost 5 bases, with 11 bases spanning the gap. DNA for the CDR3: TGCGCCAGCAGCCCGGGAATTAACAATGAGCAGTTCTTC. Protein sequence: CASSPGINNEQFF.

This rearrangement joins TRBV7-9 to TRBJ2-1; D is perhaps TRBD1 or TRBD2 (5 bases each). CDR1 is SEHNR and CDR2 is FQNEAQ in the germline V gene (reference sequence). With 8 bases removed from V and 4 bases from J, the gap between germline ends came to 15 bases. The CDR3 has 14 residues. The CDR3 here is CASDPGQGYNEQFF. The CDR3 DNA sequence: TGTGCCAGCGACCCGGGGCAGGGTTACAATGAGCAGTTCTTC. Full variable domain (rest looked up from reference TRBV7-9 and TRBJ2-1): DTGVSQNPRHKITKRGQNVTFRCDPISEHNRLYWYRQTLGQGPEFLTYFQNEAQLEKSRLLSDRFSAERPKGSFSTLEIQRTEQGDSAMYLCASDPGQGYNEQFFGPGTRLTVL.

The chain combines TRBV28 with TRBJ2-3, with 9 bases fitting TRBD1. Germline V gene lookup returns CDR1 MDHEN and CDR2 SYDVKM. The CDR3 length is 15 residues. J lost 7 bases, V lost 5 bases, and 10 bases had no gene match. The CDR3: CASSPPGTGRYTQYF. Here the CDR3 DNA reads TGTGCCAGCAGTCCCCCGGGGACAGGGCGATATACGCAGTATTTT.

The V and J genes are TRBV5-1 and TRBJ2-7; tentatively, D is TRBD2 (5 bases). The CDR3 sequence is 14 residues long. Per germline, CDR1 SGHRS and CDR2 YFSETQ. The V gene lost 0 bases and the J gene lost 6 bases, with 13 bases spanning the gap. This chain's CDR3 is CASSLATGNGEQYF. CDR3 in DNA: TGCGCCAGCAGCTTGGCGACGGGGAATGGCGAGCAGTACTTC.

This clone was recorded once. The V gene is TRBV4-3, the J gene TRBJ2-1; 9 bases match TRBD1. J lost 7 bases, V lost 0 bases, and 10 bases had no gene match. The CDR3 has 17 amino acids. In germline, CDR1 is LGHNA, CDR2 YSLEER. The CDR3 sequence is CASSQDRAGQGWNEQFF. CDR3 nucleotides: TGCGCCAGCAGCCAAGATCGGGCAGGACAGGGGTGGAATGAGCAGTTCTTC.

The rearrangement links TRBV30 to TRBJ2-7; D perhaps matches TRBD2 (5 bases). The CDR3 is 14 residues long. Germline V gene data show CDR1 as GTSNPN and CDR2 as SVGIG (reference sequence). V was shortened by 2 bases and J by 3 bases, with 14 bases between the two germline ends. The CDR3 nucleotides are TGTGCCTGGAGTCTGGCCGGGGATGGCTACGAGCAGTACTTC. It translates to CAWSLAGDGYEQYF.

The rearrangement joins TRBV7-9 to TRBJ1-1; no definite D call. The CDR3 is 15 amino acids. V lost 1 base, J lost 0 bases, and 9 bases lay in between. The germline gives CDR1 SEHNR, CDR2 FQNEAQ (reference sequence). CDR3 in amino acids: CASSLGPGMNTEAFF. The DNA of the CDR3 is TGTGCCAGCAGCTTAGGGCCGGGGATGAACACTGAAGCTTTCTTT.

This clone is a singleton in its sample. The chain couples TRBV11-2 to TRBJ2-2, with a weak D call TRBD2 (6 bases). The CDR3 has 16 residues. V lost 5 bases and J 5 bases, leaving 18 bases between the germline ends. Germline CDR1 SGHAT, CDR2 FQNNGV. CDR3 bases: TGTGCCAGCAGCCAGGTCGCGGGATTTGGGACCGGGGAGCTGTTTTTT. Amino acids: CASSQVAGFGTGELFF.

The sample holds one count of this clone. The chain carries TRBV27 and TRBJ2-7; D is perhaps TRBD2 (5 bases). Germline CDR1 and CDR2: MNHEY and SMNVEV (reference sequence). The V gene lost 2 bases and the J gene lost 3 bases, with 8 bases spanning the gap. CDR3 size: 13 residues. In nucleotides, the CDR3 is TGTGCCAGCAGTTTAAGGAGGAACTACGAGCAGTACTTC. This gives the protein CASSLRRNYEQYF.

The V call is TRBV2, the J call TRBJ2-7, with D tentatively TRBD1 (6 bases). Germline V lookup: CDR1 SNHLY, CDR2 FYNNEI. V dropped 3 bases and J dropped 3 bases, with 12 bases sitting between them. The CDR3 loop spans 14 amino acids. This CDR3 reads CASSEEGQYYEQYF. The CDR3 DNA sequence: TGTGCCAGCAGTGAGGAAGGACAGTACTACGAGCAGTACTTC.

In its sample, this clone was seen once. The rearrangement joins TRBV12-3 or TRBV12-4 to TRBJ1-2, with D tentatively TRBD1 (6 bases). V was shortened by 2 bases and J by 7 bases, with 11 bases between the two germline ends. The length of the CDR3 is 13 residues. In nucleotides, the CDR3 is TGTGCCAGCAGTTTACGGGGGGCACGTGGCTACACCTTC. The encoded protein is CASSLRGARGYTF.

The J gene is TRBJ2-2, the V gene TRBV30; D ambiguous. V was pared by 4 bases and J by 1 base, with 10 bases between. The CDR3 sequence is 14 residues long. Germline assignment: CDR1 GTSNPN and CDR2 SVGIG (reference sequence). CDR3 protein: CAWMGPGNTGELFF. The CDR3 DNA is TGTGCCTGGATGGGCCCGGGGAACACCGGGGAGCTGTTTTTT.

This clone was counted only a few times. The chain employs TRBV30 and TRBJ1-5, with 9 bases aligning to TRBD1. There are 15 residues in the CDR3. CDR1 and CDR2 from the germline V gene are GTSNPN and SVGIG (reference sequence). The J segment lost 8 bases and the V segment lost 2 bases, leaving 10 bases of the junction unmatched. CDR3 loop: CAWSRTGAAWEPQHF. The CDR3, as DNA: TGTGCCTGGAGTAGGACAGGGGCCGCCTGGGAGCCCCAGCATTTT.

This clone was seen only a few times. The rearrangement joins TRBV3-1 (or the pseudogene TRBV3-2) to TRBJ2-2; weak D call: TRBD1 (6 bases). The length of the CDR3 is 16 residues. The germline V gene encodes CDR1 LGHDT and CDR2 YNNKEL (reference sequence). V shed 4 bases and J shed 6 bases, with 18 bases lying between them. The CDR3 sequence is CASSPYRARASGELFF. The CDR3 region has the DNA TGTGCCAGCAGCCCCTACAGGGCCCGCGCTTCCGGGGAGCTGTTTTTT.

A few counts support this clone. V gene TRBV18 combines with J gene TRBJ1-2; a weak D match, TRBD1 (6 bases). CDR3 size: 14 residues. Germline V gene data show CDR1 as KGHSH and CDR2 as LQKENI. Trimming removed 2 bases at V and 6 bases at J, with 13 bases between. CDR3 nucleotides: TGTGCCAGCTCACCAGTTACAGGGAGGGATGGCTACACCTTC. Translating it yields CASSPVTGRDGYTF.

The rearrangement links TRBV19 to TRBJ1-4; possibly TRBD1 for D (6 bases). The germline gives CDR1 LNHDA, CDR2 SQIVND (reference sequence). The CDR3 loop spans 15 amino acids. V lost 6 bases to trimming and J lost 10 bases, with 21 bases between them. Here the CDR3 reads CASRQGVGGVGKLFF. CDR3 nucleotides: TGTGCCAGTAGACAAGGGGTCGGGGGCGTCGGAAAACTGTTTTTT.

The rearrangement uses TRBV24-1 and TRBJ2-5; tentative D call: TRBD1 (5 bases). The V and J ends lost 7 bases and 5 bases respectively, with 13 bases between them. Germline CDR1 and CDR2: KGHDR and SFDVKD. The CDR3 is 13 amino acids. CDR3: CATSPQGSETQYF. CDR3 bases: TGTGCCACCAGCCCTCAGGGTTCTGAGACCCAGTACTTC.

V is TRBV5-6 and J is TRBJ2-6; a weak D match, TRBD2 (5 bases). CDR1 and CDR2 from the germline V gene are SGHDT and YYEEEE. V was cut by 7 bases and J by 0 bases, with 14 bases left in between. The CDR3 consists of 16 residues. The CDR3 region is CASLGRGNSGANVLTF. In DNA form, the CDR3 reads TGTGCCAGCCTGGGGAGAGGGAACTCTGGGGCCAACGTCCTGACTTTC.

The rearrangement uses TRBV2 and TRBJ2-7; 8 nucleotides line up with TRBD2. The CDR3 has 19 amino acids. V lost 5 bases and J lost 2; bases outside the gene matches: 20. Germline V CDR1 and CDR2: SNHLY, FYNNEI. The CDR3 DNA reads as TGTGCCAGCAGTTACCCCCTAGCGGGCGAAAAACACTTCACCTACGAGCAGTACTTC. Amino acid sequence: CASSYPLAGEKHFTYEQYF.

This rearrangement joins TRBV5-4 to TRBJ2-3; maybe TRBD2 (6 bases). From germline, CDR1 is SGHNT and CDR2 YYREEE (reference sequence). The length of the CDR3 is 17 residues. V was pared by 4 bases and J by 0 bases, with 18 bases between. CDR3 coding DNA: TGTGCCAGCAGCGACGGAGGTGCGGGATCAAGCACAGATACGCAGTATTTT. The encoded protein is CASSDGGAGSSTDTQYF. Combining the CDR3 with reference TRBV5-4 and TRBJ2-3 gives the whole variable domain ETGVTQSPTHLIKTRGQQVTLRCSSQSGHNTVSWYQQALGQGPQFIFQYYREEENGRGNFPPRFSGLQFPNYSSELNVNALELDDSALYLCASSDGGAGSSTDTQYFGPGTRLTVL.

The chain recombines TRBV19 with TRBJ1-1, with 7 bases that match TRBD1. Germline CDR1 LNHDA, CDR2 SQIVND (reference sequence). The V gene end was trimmed by 2 bases and the J gene end by 1 base; junction bases not matched to a gene: 1. The CDR3 has 14 amino acids. The DNA for the CDR3 is TGTGCCAGTAGTATACAGGGGGGGAACACTGAAGCTTTCTTT. Its protein is CASSIQGGNTEAFF. The whole variable domain, filled in from reference TRBV19 and TRBJ1-1, reads DGGITQSPKYLFRKEGQNVTLSCEQNLNHDAMYWYRQDPGQGLRLIYYSQIVNDFQKGDIAEGYSVSREKKESFPLTVTSAQKNPTAFYLCASSIQGGNTEAFFGQGTRLTVV.

The chain couples TRBV25-1 to TRBJ1-1; TRBD1 is a possible D gene (6 bases). Trimming cost V 1 base and J 7 bases, with 10 bases left between them. CDR3 size: 13 residues. Germline CDR1 is MGHDK and CDR2 is SYGVNS. CDR3 loop: CASSELNRDEAFF. CDR3 nucleotides: TGTGCCAGCAGTGAATTAAACAGGGATGAAGCTTTCTTT.

The rearrangement links TRBV19 to TRBJ1-1; D gene unclear. In germline, CDR1 is LNHDA, CDR2 SQIVND (reference sequence). V lost 3 bases and J lost 10, with 9 bases in between. The CDR3 runs to 11 residues. DNA of the CDR3: TGTGCCAGTAGTATTCGGAGGAGAGCTTTCTTT. Amino acid sequence: CASSIRRRAFF.

The J gene is TRBJ2-3, the V gene TRBV7-3; 8 bases map to TRBD1. V gave up 5 bases and J gave up 10 bases; unmatched junction bases: 5. Germline CDR1 and CDR2: SGHTA and FQGTGA. This CDR3 has 12 amino acids. CDR3 sequence: CASSKDRASQYF. The CDR3 DNA is TGTGCCAGCAGCAAGGACAGGGCGTCGCAGTATTTT.

The rearrangement joins TRBV7-3 to TRBJ2-3; D gene unclear. CDR1 and CDR2 from the germline V gene are SGHTA and FQGTGA. The CDR3 covers 14 residues. Deletions cut 3 bases from V and 3 bases from J, with 10 bases between. CDR3 amino acids: CASSFLGMTDTQYF. The CDR3 nucleotides are TGTGCCAGCAGCTTTTTAGGGATGACAGATACGCAGTATTTT.

This chain uses TRBV5-5 with TRBJ2-2, with D possibly TRBD2 on 7 matching bases. V shed 3 bases and J shed 2 bases, with 17 bases lying between them. The CDR3 covers 17 residues. CDR1 and CDR2 (germline): SGHKS, YYEKEE (reference sequence). For the CDR3, the DNA is TGTGCCAGCAGCTCCCCTTTACGGGGGGCAAACACCGGGGAGCTGTTTTTT. It encodes CASSSPLRGANTGELFF.

The chain has TRBV7-9 and TRBJ2-7; possible D gene TRBD2, 7 bases. The V end lost 2 bases, the J end lost 1 base, and 12 bases lay between the germline ends. The CDR3 loop spans 15 amino acids. CDR1 SEHNR and CDR2 FQNEAQ come from the germline V gene (reference sequence). The CDR3 reads CASSLFKGGSYEQYF. Written as DNA, the CDR3 is TGTGCCAGCAGCTTATTTAAGGGGGGGTCCTACGAGCAGTACTTC.

The V and J genes are TRBV11-2 and TRBJ2-7; D is perhaps TRBD2 (5 bases). V was shortened by 2 bases and J by 4 bases, with 18 bases between the two germline ends. From germline, CDR1 is SGHAT and CDR2 FQNNGV. The CDR3 has 16 residues. The CDR3 protein is CASSLSPSPWRYEQYF. In nucleotides, the CDR3 is TGTGCCAGCAGCTTAAGTCCGAGCCCGTGGAGGTACGAGCAGTACTTC.

The chain has TRBV11-3 and TRBJ1-3; D is uncertain. This CDR3 spans 18 amino acids. Germline V lookup: CDR1 SGHNT, CDR2 YENEEA. V lost 0 bases to trimming and J lost 0 bases, with 15 bases between them. CDR3 sequence: CASSLDRAGWSSGNTIYF. The CDR3 DNA sequence: TGTGCCAGCAGCTTAGATCGGGCAGGATGGAGCTCTGGAAACACCATATATTTT.

This clone was recorded a few times. V gene TRBV9 combines with J gene TRBJ2-1; 7 bases match TRBD2. Germline V CDR1 and CDR2: SGDLS, YYNGEE. The CDR3 is 16 amino acids. V was pared by 3 bases and J by 7 bases, with 13 bases of the junction left unmatched. The DNA for the CDR3 is TGTGCCAGCAGCGCCCCTAATCGGGGGGTTTCGAATGAGCAGTTCTTC. Translated, it gives CASSAPNRGVSNEQFF.

The rearrangement links TRBV14 to TRBJ2-3; tentative D call: TRBD2 (6 bases). There are 15 residues in the CDR3. The germline V gene encodes CDR1 SGHDN and CDR2 FVKESK. V lost 8 bases and J lost 2, with 17 bases in between. CDR3 DNA: TGTGCCAGCGCCAAGTGGGCGGGACCCACAGATACGCAGTATTTT. Translated: CASAKWAGPTDTQYF.